This T cell receptor beta chain is from a study of cytomegalovirus exposure and HLA in healthy donors. The CDR3 runs 14 residues. The germline V and J ends were trimmed by 4 bases and 5 bases, with 14 bases remaining between them. Germline V gives CDR1 MGHRA, CDR2 YSYEKL. Primers for the PCR totalled 60 Vbeta and 13 Jbeta. TCRdb's copy holds only in-frame clones and misses some; the assay was immunoSEQ multiplex PCR. The sample table sets out 70,000 or so clones. Study-level findings and limits: Most TCR beta V segments were productive about 90% or about 30% of the time in an earlier analysis. When the data were analyzed later, several of the most significant clusters appeared to be linked to common viral pathogens. Both high specificity and high sensitivity reportedly marked the classifier's diagnosis of cytomegalovirus status.

To note about this clone: Its specificity is unknown.

The study sampled nominally healthy donors, though unrecorded immune exposures were likely. The rearrangement uses TRBV4-1 and TRBJ1-1; possible D gene TRBD1, 6 bases. The sequenced material came from PBMCs. The source of this sequence is a man aged 35-49 years in good health and CMV-seronegative. CDR3 nucleotide sequence: TGCGCCAGCAGCCGAGCTACAGGGAGTACTGAAGCTTTCTTT. Protein product: CASSRATGSTEAFF.